This is a list of T cell receptor beta chains from one sample in a study of blood T cell repertoires in COVID-19. Data came from immunoSEQ multiplex PCR; TCRdb stores just in-frame clones and leaves some out. The sample has 70,000 to 85,000 clones, around 84% seen once. The sequenced sample consisted of peripheral blood. Every receptor here comes from a woman of 80 years or more in a cohort sampled during active or convalescent COVID-19. The conserved cysteine and the conserved F or W are not part of the CDR3 here.

ATRDPSTDTQY TRBV24-1
ASSASQGGTEAF TRBV9
ATGTESNQPQH TRBV24-1
AISETTDYNSPLH TRBV10-3
ASSQGGQAGTEAF TRBV3-1/TRBV3-2
ASSYNRGFTEAF TRBV6-6
ASARGTGNIVYEQY TRBV12-5
ASTWDRGGEKLF TRBV19
AGNRGVSETQY TRBV5-8
ASNGQGTRGGELF TRBV6-5
ATSGTLAGDGYEQF TRBV24-1
ASSLATPGMDIQY TRBV5-4
ASSLDAFWSGYT TRBV11-3
ASSLSPGLRETQY TRBV27
ASSQDWDRGFGNEQF TRBV4-1
AWRGAGDNQPQH TRBV30
ASRQAGASNEQF TRBV6-5
ASSALAQGGYGYT TRBV9
ASSGKNSGGYYNEQF TRBV9
ATNTGGAGGDEQF TRBV6-5
ASSLEVSREGEKTQY TRBV5-6
ASRTAGTSGSNTQY TRBV19
ASSGSGNQPQH TRBV2
ASSSTRDSSETNTGELF TRBV5-1
ASSQEGGEQY TRBV3-1/TRBV3-2
ASSGGGEGVNEAF TRBV28
ASSQDTVATQY TRBV4-1
ASSLDRGLGYGYT TRBV7-9
ASSLVLGTEGAEAF TRBV5-1
ASSQDRWNEKLF TRBV14
ASSPRETGYGYT TRBV18
ASKVTPNTGELF TRBV19
ASTLQGTGSPLH TRBV7-9
ASSFRGGEKLF TRBV12-3/TRBV12-4
ASLQGAGVNTEAF TRBV6-5
ASETPVSNEQF TRBV2
ASSLDGTGYHEQY TRBV7-6
ASSPRTSGRAGELF TRBV21-1
AGSRGRQSDTQY TRBV6-5
ATSAPGYNEKLF TRBV24-1
ASRESQGPVGPLH TRBV28
ASSHGLYGYT TRBV25-1
ATSDFSGRGTGELF TRBV24-1
ASSIGPLAGGKISYNEQF TRBV19
ASSSGTGLGEKLF TRBV5-4